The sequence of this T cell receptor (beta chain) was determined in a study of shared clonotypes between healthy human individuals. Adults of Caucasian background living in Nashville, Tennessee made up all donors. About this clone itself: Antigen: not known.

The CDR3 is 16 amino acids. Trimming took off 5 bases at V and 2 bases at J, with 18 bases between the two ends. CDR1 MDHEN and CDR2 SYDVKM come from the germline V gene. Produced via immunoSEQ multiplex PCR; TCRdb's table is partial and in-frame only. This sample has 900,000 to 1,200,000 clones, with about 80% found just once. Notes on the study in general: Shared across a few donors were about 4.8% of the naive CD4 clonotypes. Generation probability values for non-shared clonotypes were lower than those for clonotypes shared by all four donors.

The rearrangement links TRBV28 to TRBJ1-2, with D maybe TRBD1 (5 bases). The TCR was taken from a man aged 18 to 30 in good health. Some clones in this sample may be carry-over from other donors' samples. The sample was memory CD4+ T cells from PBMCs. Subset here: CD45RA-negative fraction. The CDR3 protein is CASSPIRGRTNYGYTF. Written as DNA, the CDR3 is TGTGCCAGCAGTCCGATACGGGGCAGAACCAACTATGGCTACACCTTC.